A selection of T cell receptor beta chains follows, all from one sample in a study of T cell clones after liver transplantation. Clones were sequenced by immunoSEQ multiplex PCR, and TCRdb holds only the in-frame ones, with some missing. This sample has more than 45,000 clones, with around three quarters found just once. Sample: CD4+ T cells from blood, taken at the approximately 16-month timepoint. These TCRs come from a human patient who received a liver transplant. A share of the T cells may be of graft donor origin. CDR3s include the opening cysteine and the closing phenylalanine or tryptophan. Each record gives: J gene, V gene, clone size, D gene, CDR3 DNA, CDR3 protein. The D gene is left open where the match is weak. Expanded clones are given a class, and other clones once, few, many or no size at all.

TRBJ2-6 TRBV19 - - TGTGCCAGTAGTATGCAGGGATATGGGGCCAACGTCCTGACTTTC CASSMQGYGANVLTF
TRBJ1-4 TRBV28 - - TGTGCCAGCAGTCAACACGCTTACGGTGAAAAACTGTTTTTT CASSQHAYGEKLFF
TRBJ1-2 TRBV2 few TRBD1 TGTGCCAGCAGTGAATTGAATCCAGGGGGCGTGTTTTCGTATGGCTACACCTTC CASSELNPGGVFSYGYTF
TRBJ2-7 TRBV19 few TRBD1 TGTGCCAGTAGTGACAGGGCTTTCTCCTACGAGCAGTACTTC CASSDRAFSYEQYF
TRBJ2-6 TRBV7-2 - - TGTGCCAGCAGCTTAGCGGGGCAGCAGGTGGACGTCCTGACTTTC CASSLAGQQVDVLTF
TRBJ1-4 TRBV19 once - TGTGCCAGTACGAGGGACAACGTTAATGAAAAACTGTTTTTT CASTRDNVNEKLFF
TRBJ2-1 TRBV5-8 once - TGTGCCAGCAGCTTGGCCGGGACAATATACAATGAGCAGTTCTTC CASSLAGTIYNEQFF
TRBJ1-2 TRBV5-6 - TRBD1 TGTGCCAGCAGCTTGGAGGTGACAGGGGGCGAAGGCTACACCTTC CASSLEVTGGEGYTF
TRBJ1-1 TRBV29-1 - - TGCAGCGTTGTGGGGACTGCTGAAGCTTTCTTT CSVVGTAEAFF
TRBJ1-3 TRBV11-2 - TRBD1 TGTGCCAGCAGCTGGACAGGGGAAAGAAACACCATATATTTT CASSWTGERNTIYF
TRBJ1-5 TRBV28 - - TGTGCCAGCTTCGACAGGCCCCCACAGCCCCAGCATTTT CASFDRPPQPQHF
TRBJ1-1 TRBV6-1 once - TGTGCCGGGGGAGACCCAAGCTTTATTAACACTGAAGCTTTCTTT CAGGDPSFINTEAFF
TRBJ2-7 TRBV28 - - TGTGCCAGCAGTTTTAGCGACGAGCAGTACTTC CASSFSDEQYF
TRBJ2-5 TRBV19 - - TGTGCCAGTAGGAGGGGTTCTGGGGAAGAGACCCAGTACTTC CASRRGSGEETQYF
TRBJ2-7 TRBV5-1 once TRBD1 TGCGCCAGCAGCTTGGAATCAGGGGGCATCTACGAGCAGTACTTC CASSLESGGIYEQYF
TRBJ2-3 TRBV5-1 - - TGCGCCAGCAGCTTGGCCCTGGGCCCCACAGATACGCAGTATTTT CASSLALGPTDTQYF
TRBJ1-2 TRBV6-5 - - TGTGCCAGCAGGGGGGGAGGCTACACCTTC CASRGGGYTF
TRBJ2-5 TRBV29-1 - - TGCAGCGTGGGGGCGACGAGGGAAGAGACCCAGTACTTC CSVGATREETQYF
TRBJ1-1 TRBV29-1 - - TGCAGCGGGCAAACCCTAACCTTCGGGGGAACTGAAGCTTTCTTT CSGQTLTFGGTEAFF
TRBJ2-7 TRBV11-3 - - TGTGCCAGCAGCTTAGGAACACAGGGAGGGGACGAGCAGTACTTC CASSLGTQGGDEQYF
TRBJ1-2 TRBV11-2 - - TGTGCCAGCAGCTTAGATCCTCGTCCGACTGTGGGAGGCTACACCTTC CASSLDPRPTVGGYTF
TRBJ1-2 TRBV10-2 - - TGCGCCAGCAGTGAGAGGGGGAATATAGGCTACACCTTC CASSERGNIGYTF